The rows below give T cell receptor beta chains drawn from one sample of a study of blood T cell repertoires in COVID-19. This table comes from immunoSEQ multiplex PCR, and its TCRdb copy is limited to in-frame clones, with some not included. The sample yields about 140,000 clones, just over 85% seen once. Sequencing used peripheral blood. The origin of the receptors is a woman aged 55 to 70 with acute or convalescent COVID-19. Both conserved end residues are trimmed from each CDR3. The size entry is marked missing in some rows and otherwise reads once, few, many or a size class.

few,TRBV4-3,TRBJ2-5,ASSHLAGGPGETQY
few,TRBV4-1,TRBJ2-2,ASSQSPGLAQGTGELF
once,TRBV11-3,TRBJ1-1,ASSLGHRGPNTEAF
-,TRBV7-2,TRBJ2-5,ASSLAASGQETQY
-,TRBV20-1,TRBJ2-2,SASWELF
few,TRBV28,TRBJ2-2,ASSLLGGGELF
-,TRBV6-5,TRBJ2-5,ASSQTGYQETQY
-,TRBV3-1/TRBV3-2,TRBJ2-3,ASSQGTGSSTDTQY
-,TRBV19,TRBJ2-7,ASSPSSGGYEQY
-,TRBV20-1,TRBJ1-2,SARGGET
few,TRBV27,TRBJ1-1,ASSLLTQGSEAF
few,TRBV7-2,TRBJ1-5,ASSPVGGISNQPQH
-,TRBV5-4,TRBJ2-7,ASSSGTLPEQY
-,TRBV28,TRBJ1-1,ASNLRRVNTEAF
-,TRBV18,TRBJ1-2,ASSPPGADGYT
-,TRBV11-2,TRBJ2-5,ASSILLAGAQETQY
once,TRBV28,TRBJ1-5,ASSLRDRGLQPQH
few,TRBV6-4,TRBJ2-1,ASSDLAGGVGEQF
-,TRBV28,TRBJ2-7,ASSVQGITYEQY
-,TRBV5-8,TRBJ2-2,ASSLRDRVDGELF
-,TRBV9,TRBJ2-1,ASSVSGGWNEQF
-,TRBV14,TRBJ1-1,ASSHLSVNTEAF
-,TRBV4-1,TRBJ2-2,ASGLAGGTGELF